This TCR beta chain was sequenced during a study of identical twins. Study-level findings and limits: Abundant cord blood beta clonotypes carried fewer insertions; memory repertoires showed none. The conclusions drew on cross-sectional statistical analysis instead of tracking the same donors. Models came in too low on out-of-frame TCR alpha sharing in monozygotic twins.

This clonotype was seen more than once but under ten times. Its matching antigen is unknown. The junction shows a germline mismatch at one end, possibly a read error. MiXCR, run by TCRdb on the 5' RACE reads, gives a single entry per CDR3 protein. This table has around 530,000 distinct CDR3 sequences, around 15% appearing once. Per the germline V gene, CDR1 is SGHTA and CDR2 is FQGTGA. This CDR3 has 16 amino acids. The same sample was also studied in work on yellow fever vaccine responses in identical twins. Per that study: Twins reportedly mounted vaccine T cell responses that seemed partly convergent, partly personalized.

What was sequenced was CD4+ T cells sorted from blood. This sequence originates from a woman aged 18-29 years in good health. The rearrangement uses TRBV7-3 and TRBJ2-1; 9 nucleotides align to TRBD2. The CDR3 coding sequence is TGTCCCAGCAGCTCGCTAGCGGGAATCGGTGTTCATGAGCAGTTCTTC. Translating gives CPSSSLAGIGVHEQFF.